This TCR beta chain was recorded in a study of blood T cell repertoires in COVID-19. Looking at the study overall: Acute and convalescent COVID-19 specimens originated in the United States, Italy and Spain. The cDNA or gDNA used as material had been derived from T cells, B-cell-depleted T cells, or PBMCs.

Original methodology: Amplified reference gene primers provided the basis for estimating nucleated cell counts. Here immunoSEQ multiplex PCR was the method, and the copy in TCRdb shows in-frame clones only, minus some. V, J and clone size derive from that table, while D and trimming were established from the DNA sequence. In the table there are 180,000 or so clones, around four fifths of which are singletons. This CDR3 is built from 15 residues. V was trimmed by 2 bases and J by 2 bases, leaving 15 bases between them. CDR1 and CDR2 from the germline V gene are GTSNPN and SVGIG (reference sequence). Participants had their cohort set by participant-reported clinical history.

The rearrangement joins TRBV30 to TRBJ1-2, with D perhaps matching TRBD1 (6 bases). The source is a woman aged 45-60 years who had recovered from COVID-19. Specimen: PBMCs or T cells enriched from blood (not recorded which). CDR3 sequence: CAWSRYPGQNYGYTF. CDR3 nucleotides: TGTGCCTGGAGTCGATACCCGGGACAAAACTATGGCTACACCTTC.